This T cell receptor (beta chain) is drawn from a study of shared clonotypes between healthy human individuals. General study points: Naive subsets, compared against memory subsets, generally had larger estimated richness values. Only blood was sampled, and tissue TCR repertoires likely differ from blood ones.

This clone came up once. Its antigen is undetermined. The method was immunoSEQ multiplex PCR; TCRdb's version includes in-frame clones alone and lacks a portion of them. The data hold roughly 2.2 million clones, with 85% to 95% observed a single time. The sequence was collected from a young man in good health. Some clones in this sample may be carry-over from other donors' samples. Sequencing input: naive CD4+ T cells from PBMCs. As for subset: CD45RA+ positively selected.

The CDR3, as DNA: TGCGCCAGCAGCTTGGCGCACAGTCAACCTGGGGGAAACATTCAGTACTTC. Translated: CASSLAHSQPGGNIQYF. This chain links TRBV5-1 with TRBJ2-4; the D call may be TRBD1 or TRBD2 (5 bases each). The V and J ends lost 0 bases and 6 bases respectively, with 19 bases between them. Germline assignment: CDR1 SGHRS and CDR2 YFSETQ. This CDR3 comprises 17 residues.